The next 20 T cell receptor beta chains were all read from a single sample in a study of response to subunit inactivated influenza vaccine. TCRdb independently ran MiXCR on the RT-PCR reads; one entry per CDR3 protein. There are 290,000 or so distinct CDR3 sequences in the sample; about 20% occur only once, and about a tenth lies in the top ten. This sample comprised PBMCs from blood, obtained 21 months after vaccination. The receptors were gathered from a man between 45 and 75 years old who received an inactivated influenza vaccine.

This clonotype has a count of ten or more. The rearrangement joins TRBV19 to TRBJ1-5, with D tentatively TRBD1 (5 bases). V lost 6 bases to trimming and J lost 0 bases, with 15 bases between them. Germline values: CDR1 LNHDA, CDR2 SQIVND (reference sequence). The CDR3 contains 16 residues. For the CDR3, the DNA is TGTGCCAGTAGCCAAATGGGGGTGTATAGCAATCAGCCCCAGCATTTT. The encoded protein is CASSQMGVYSNQPQHF.

Ten or more counts support this clonotype. The chain recombines TRBV28 with TRBJ2-7, with D possibly being TRBD1 (5 bases). V was clipped by 0 bases and J by 0 bases, with 9 bases between them. CDR1 is MDHEN and CDR2 is SYDVKM in the germline V gene. This CDR3 spans 15 amino acids. The CDR3 DNA reads as TGTGCCAGCAGTTTATGGCAGGACAACTCCTACGAGCAGTACTTC. It yields the protein CASSLWQDNSYEQYF.

The chain recombines TRBV28 with TRBJ1-1; perhaps TRBD1 as D (5 bases). Germline V gives CDR1 MDHEN, CDR2 SYDVKM. The V end was cut by 5 bases, the J end by 6 bases, with 10 bases between. The CDR3 is 12 residues long. The CDR3: CASSQKTAEAFF. CDR3 sequence (DNA): TGTGCCAGCAGTCAAAAGACAGCTGAAGCTTTCTTT.

This clonotype was observed a handful of times. V and J are TRBV15 and TRBJ2-7; 11 bases fit TRBD2. The germline CDR1 and CDR2 sequences are LNHNV and YYDKDF (reference sequence). The V segment lost 1 base and the J segment 5 bases; nucleotides outside the gene matches: 1. This CDR3 comprises 14 residues. In DNA, the CDR3 is TGTGCCACCAGCAGAGTTAGCGGGGGGGACGAGCAGTACTTC. Encoded protein: CATSRVSGGDEQYF.

V is TRBV15 and J is TRBJ2-7; 11 nucleotides match TRBD2. Germline V gene lookup returns CDR1 LNHNV and CDR2 YYDKDF (reference sequence). The trim removed 9 bases at V and 0 bases at J, leaving 7 bases unmatched. This CDR3 contains 15 residues. CDR3 coding DNA: TGTGCCACGAGAAGACTAGCGGGGAACTCCTACGAGCAGTACTTC. Protein product: CATRRLAGNSYEQYF.

This rearrangement joins TRBV7-2 to TRBJ1-2; 7 bases map to TRBD1. J was trimmed by 7 bases and V by 5 bases; bases with no gene match: 7. Germline values: CDR1 SGHTA, CDR2 FQGNSA. The CDR3 has 13 residues. The CDR3 protein is CASSPDRVAGYTF. The CDR3 bases are TGTGCCAGCAGCCCTGACAGGGTCGCTGGCTACACCTTC.

This clonotype appeared a few times. The chain is built from TRBV2 and TRBJ2-1, with D hard to call. The CDR3 covers 16 residues. V was trimmed by 0 bases and J by 2 bases, leaving 11 bases between them. CDR1 is SNHLY and CDR2 is FYNNEI in the germline V gene. The CDR3 region has the DNA TGTGCCAGCAGTGAAGCGCTAAGCAGGCCCTACAATGAGCAGTTCTTC. It codes for CASSEALSRPYNEQFF.

The chain couples TRBV6-2 or TRBV6-3 to TRBJ1-2; 7 bases are a match to TRBD1. Losses at the gene ends were 7 bases for V and 2 bases for J; bases not matched to a gene: 7. Germline V gives CDR1 MNHEY, CDR2 SVGEGT. This CDR3 has 14 amino acids. The CDR3 is CASTMDRRNYGYTF. The DNA of the CDR3 is TGTGCCAGCACCATGGACAGGCGCAACTATGGCTACACCTTC.

This chain joins TRBV10-3 and TRBJ2-1, with 9 bases identical to TRBD2. This CDR3 has 15 residues. In germline, CDR1 is ENHRY, CDR2 SYGVKD. J gave up 4 bases and V 2 bases, and 3 bases lay outside the gene matches. The CDR3: CAISESGRNYNEQFF. CDR3 nucleotide sequence: TGTGCCATCAGTGAGAGCGGGAGGAATTACAATGAGCAGTTCTTC.

J is TRBJ1-2 and V is TRBV20-1; 8 nucleotides line up with TRBD1. Looked up from germline, CDR1 is DFQATT and CDR2 is SNEGSKA (reference sequence). Unmatched junction bases numbered 5, after V lost 2 bases and J lost 3 bases. This CDR3 region has 14 residues. The CDR3 DNA reads as TGCAGTGCTAGATACGACAGGGGCGACTATGGCTACACCTTC. This codes for CSARYDRGDYGYTF.

The chain has TRBV20-1 and TRBJ1-2; D not certain. V was trimmed by 2 bases and J by 0 bases, leaving 10 bases between them. This CDR3 has 14 residues. CDR1 is DFQATT and CDR2 is SNEGSKA in the germline V gene (reference sequence). CDR3 in amino acids: CSARTIRANYGYTF. DNA for the CDR3: TGCAGTGCTAGAACCATAAGAGCTAACTATGGCTACACCTTC.

The sample holds a few counts of this clonotype. The gene calls are TRBV7-2 and TRBJ1-2; TRBD1 matches 12 bases. This CDR3 has 16 amino acids. V was clipped by 5 bases and J by 7 bases; unmatched bases: 11. Germline V CDR1 and CDR2: SGHTA, FQGNSA. CDR3 coding DNA: TGTGCCAGCAGCCCCGCCATGGGACAGGGGGCAATTGGCTACACCTTC. Translated: CASSPAMGQGAIGYTF. The full variable domain, rest sourced from reference TRBV7-2 and TRBJ1-2, is GAGVSQSPSNKVTEKGKDVELRCDPISGHTALYWYRQSLGQGLEFLIYFQGNSAPDKSGLPSDRFSAERTGGSVSTLTIQRTQQEDSAVYLCASSPAMGQGAIGYTFGSGTRLTVV.

This clonotype was observed a handful of times. J is TRBJ1-3 and V is TRBV4-3; D is undetermined. CDR3 size: 17 residues. Germline values: CDR1 LGHNA, CDR2 YSLEER. V was shortened by 0 bases and J by 3 bases, with 15 bases between the two germline ends. Here the CDR3 DNA reads TGCGCCAGCAGCCAAGATCAAGCGTTTATGGTTGGAAACACCATATATTTT. Amino acid sequence: CASSQDQAFMVGNTIYF.

The V call is TRBV7-7, the J call TRBJ2-1, with 14 bases identical to TRBD2. This CDR3 has 13 amino acids. Germline CDR1 SSHAT, CDR2 FNYEAQ (reference sequence). With 5 bases clipped from V and 15 bases from J, the junction kept 6 bases outside the gene matches. In DNA form, the CDR3 reads TGTGCCAGCAGCGTGGGACTAGCGGGAGAGGTGTTCTTC. Its translation is CASSVGLAGEVFF. Complete variable domain (other parts from reference TRBV7-7 and TRBJ2-1): GAGVSQSPRYKVTKRGQDVTLRCDPISSHATLYWYQQALGQGPEFLTYFNYEAQPDKSGLPSDRFSAERPEGSISTLTIQRTEQRDSAMYRCASSVGLAGEVFFGPGTRLTVL.

This clonotype showed up many times. The CDR3 nucleotides read TGCGCCAGCAGCTTGGATGGGCAGATCAATAATTCACCCCTCCACTTT. Translated: CASSLDGQINNSPLHF. The rearrangement uses TRBV5-1 and TRBJ1-6, with unresolved D. The CDR3 length is 16 residues. Germline CDR1 is SGHRS and CDR2 is YFSETQ. V lost 0 bases and J 5 bases, leaving 12 bases between the germline ends.

This clonotype appeared a few times. The gene calls are TRBV7-2 and TRBJ1-6; perhaps TRBD1 as D (6 bases). The CDR3 has 17 residues. Trimming left V 5 bases short and J 0 bases short, with 14 bases between. Germline CDR1 SGHTA, CDR2 FQGNSA. The CDR3 DNA is TGTGCCAGCAGCGTCTTAGGGGGGAGCTCCTATAATTCACCCCTCCACTTT. Its translation: CASSVLGGSSYNSPLHF.

The V and J genes are TRBV20-1 and TRBJ2-1; no clear D gene. CDR3 length equals 15 residues. Germline V gives CDR1 DFQATT, CDR2 SNEGSKA (reference sequence). V was trimmed by 6 bases and J by 0 bases, leaving 15 bases between them. The CDR3 here is CSAEPLTRSYNEQFF. CDR3 nucleotide sequence: TGCAGTGCGGAACCTCTTACACGCTCCTACAATGAGCAGTTCTTC.

The rearrangement joins TRBV20-1 to TRBJ2-1; 9 bases agree with TRBD2. This CDR3 region has 16 residues. Trimming at V came to 3 bases and at J to 2 bases, leaving 8 bases not matched to a gene. Germline CDR1 is DFQATT and CDR2 is SNEGSKA (reference sequence). CDR3 region: CSASSFAGGAYNEQFF. The CDR3 coding sequence is TGCAGTGCTAGTAGTTTCGCGGGGGGGGCCTACAATGAGCAGTTCTTC.

The chain employs TRBV5-8 and TRBJ1-6; D is unresolved. Per the germline V gene, CDR1 is SGHTS and CDR2 is YDEGEE. Trimming stripped 0 bases from V and 7 bases from J, with 14 bases between. The CDR3 runs 16 residues. CDR3 sequence reads: CASSLVATGGNSPLHF. DNA of the CDR3: TGTGCCAGCAGCTTGGTTGCCACGGGAGGGAATTCACCCCTCCACTTT.

The chain links TRBV7-2 to TRBJ1-1, with D tentatively TRBD1 (5 bases). CDR1 and CDR2 (germline): SGHTA, FQGNSA. The ends were cut back, 2 bases at V and 1 base at J, with 11 bases in the middle. The CDR3 contains 15 residues. CDR3 coding DNA: TGTGCCAGCAGCTTATCGTCGAGGGGGAACACTGAAGCTTTCTTT. Translating it yields CASSLSSRGNTEAFF.